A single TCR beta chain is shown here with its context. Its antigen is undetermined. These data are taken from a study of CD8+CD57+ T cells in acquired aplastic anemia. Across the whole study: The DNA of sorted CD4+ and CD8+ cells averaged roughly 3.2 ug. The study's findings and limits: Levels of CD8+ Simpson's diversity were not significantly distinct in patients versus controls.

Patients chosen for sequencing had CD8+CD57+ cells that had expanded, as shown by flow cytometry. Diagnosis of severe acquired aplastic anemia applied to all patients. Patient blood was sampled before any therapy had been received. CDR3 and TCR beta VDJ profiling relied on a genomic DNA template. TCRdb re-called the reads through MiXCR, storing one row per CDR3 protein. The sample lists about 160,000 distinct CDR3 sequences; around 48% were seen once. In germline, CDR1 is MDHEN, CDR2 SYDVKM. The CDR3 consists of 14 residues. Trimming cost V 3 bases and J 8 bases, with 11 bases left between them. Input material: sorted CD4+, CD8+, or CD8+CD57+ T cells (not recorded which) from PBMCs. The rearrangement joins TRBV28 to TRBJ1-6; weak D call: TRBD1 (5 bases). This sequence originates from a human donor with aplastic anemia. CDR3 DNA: TGTGCCAGCAGTTTGAGGACATTTTATTCACCCCTCCACTTT. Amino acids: CASSLRTFYSPLHF.